This entry features one TCR beta chain sequence. What it binds is unknown. Germline V gene data show CDR1 as SNHLY and CDR2 as FYNNEI. This CDR3 has 15 amino acids. The V and J ends lost 6 bases and 0 bases respectively, with 13 bases between them. The data were produced by immunoSEQ multiplex PCR, yet TCRdb's version contains in-frame clones alone and is incomplete. The table records some 150,000 clones, 80% to 95% of them present only once. The data were taken from a study of T cell responses to AZD1222 COVID-19 vaccine. Whole-study results and caveats: CD4 TCRs linked to vaccination spanned spike, dominating at 160-218 and 743-854. When two AZD1222 doses had been given, Spike-specific TCR breadth and depth rose.

The sequence derives from an adult in good health. The specimen comprised peripheral blood, sampled on day 0 of MenACWY control vaccination. This chain joins TRBV2 and TRBJ2-3, with D maybe TRBD1 (6 bases). CDR3 residues: CASRGDTLSTDTQYF. CDR3 coding DNA: TGTGCCAGCAGGGGGGACACCTTAAGCACAGATACGCAGTATTTT. The full variable domain, rest sourced from reference TRBV2 and TRBJ2-3, is EPEVTQTPSHQVTQMGQEVILRCVPISNHLYFYWYRQILGQKVEFLVSFYNNEISEKSEIFDDQFSVERPDGSNFTLKIRSTKLEDSAMYFCASRGDTLSTDTQYFGPGTRLTVL.